This T cell receptor (beta chain) was profiled in a study of immune evolution from preneoplasia to lung adenocarcinoma. This clone has just one count. The antigen remains undetermined. Broader study findings: Later-stage lesions appeared to have more T cells, more diversity, less clonality. Top clone share appeared to fall from AAH through AIS, MIA, adenocarcinoma.

Profiled with immunoSEQ multiplex PCR; TCRdb holds only in-frame clones, not every one. This sample has 13,000 to 15,000 clones, with approximately 77% found just once. The CDR3 runs to 15 residues. Resections took place in Japan or China from the mid-2010s to the late 2010s. Two lung cancer pathologists independently confirmed each histologic diagnosis. This chain connects TRBV21-1 to TRBJ2-7. TRBV21-1 is termed a pseudogene. Sequenced: FFPE minimally invasive lung adenocarcinoma tissue. This TCR derives from a person aged 60-79 years with lung adenocarcinoma. The CDR3 DNA reads as TGTGCCAGCAGCAAAGAGCCGGGGACGACCTACGAGCAGTACTTC. Its translation is CASSKEPGTTYEQYF.